This TCR beta chain is drawn from a study of cytomegalovirus exposure and HLA in healthy donors. Study-wide background: Per a later analysis, the roughly 700 first-cohort and some 110 validation repertoires shared one platform.

General study findings and limits: Generally TCR sequences proved uncommon, though certain public TCRs appeared in numerous donors. Researchers counted roughly 150 TCR beta chains as cytomegalovirus-associated.

This CDR3 spans 12 amino acids. Trimming took 1 base from V and 9 from J, leaving 7 bases between them. Germline loops: CDR1 SGHVS, CDR2 FNYEAQ. Data came from immunoSEQ multiplex PCR; TCRdb stores just in-frame clones and leaves some out. The sample includes 220,000 or so clones, 75% to 95% of them seen just once. In the case of this clone: Antigen: not known.

The V and J genes are TRBV7-6 and TRBJ2-1; D perhaps matches TRBD1 (6 bases). Sample: PBMCs. This receptor was taken from a woman younger than 30 in good health and CMV-seronegative. The CDR3 sequence is CASSLVRGEQFF. The CDR3 DNA reads TGTGCCAGCAGCTTAGTCAGGGGTGAGCAGTTCTTC.